This TCR beta chain appears in the sequencing data of a study of blood T cell repertoires in COVID-19. Study context: The cDNA or gDNA used as material had been derived from T cells, B-cell-depleted T cells, or PBMCs.

Original handling: Reference gene primer amplification gave nucleated cell count estimates. The data were produced by immunoSEQ multiplex PCR, yet TCRdb's version contains in-frame clones alone and is incomplete. V, J and clone size are taken as reported in that table, and D and trimming were inferred from the DNA itself. The top ten clones hold around 19% of a sample with roughly 150,000 clones, around 84% of them seen once. The source is a woman of 80 years or more with acute or convalescent COVID-19. Material: peripheral blood.

The CDR3 DNA follows: TGTGCCAGCAGTCCCGCTGCCAGGAATAATTCACCCCTCCACTTT. It encodes CASSPAARNNSPLHF. The chain joins TRBV6-5 to TRBJ1-6; D is unresolved. The CDR3 sequence is 15 residues long. Trimming removed 5 bases from V and 5 bases from J, with 13 bases in between. In germline, CDR1 is MNHEY, CDR2 SVGAGI.